This T cell receptor beta chain was observed in a study of T-cell memory formation after mild COVID-19. Overall study: Largely donor-specific TCR clusters were found. Broader study findings: SARS-CoV-2 specificity of second-wave clones peaking day 37 was unconfirmed. Clones contracting across day 15 to 85 had a balanced CD4/CD8 profile; later expanding clones leaned CD4+. Those CD4+ clones that contracted were mainly in CM and EM (CD8+ ones in EMRA).

TCRdb re-called the 5' RACE reads through MiXCR, storing one row per CDR3 protein. Among 560,000 or so distinct CDR3 sequences listed, 17% were seen once. Details on this clonotype: Its specificity is unknown.

The receptor comes from an adult woman who had mild COVID-19 (a few samples of this study predate the infection). Cell type and time point are not known. Sequenced sample: PBMCs or a T cell subset sorted from them (not recorded which).

The CDR3 here is CASRRMTGVADTQYF. CDR3 sequence (DNA): TGTGCCAGCCGAAGAATGACAGGGGTCGCAGATACGCAGTATTTT. V usage is TRBV6-1 and J usage is TRBJ2-3, with 8 bases lining up with TRBD1. The V gene end was trimmed by 8 bases and the J gene end by 4 bases; junction bases not matched to a gene: 11. The germline V gene has CDR1 MNHNS and CDR2 SASEGT. The length of the CDR3 is 15 residues.